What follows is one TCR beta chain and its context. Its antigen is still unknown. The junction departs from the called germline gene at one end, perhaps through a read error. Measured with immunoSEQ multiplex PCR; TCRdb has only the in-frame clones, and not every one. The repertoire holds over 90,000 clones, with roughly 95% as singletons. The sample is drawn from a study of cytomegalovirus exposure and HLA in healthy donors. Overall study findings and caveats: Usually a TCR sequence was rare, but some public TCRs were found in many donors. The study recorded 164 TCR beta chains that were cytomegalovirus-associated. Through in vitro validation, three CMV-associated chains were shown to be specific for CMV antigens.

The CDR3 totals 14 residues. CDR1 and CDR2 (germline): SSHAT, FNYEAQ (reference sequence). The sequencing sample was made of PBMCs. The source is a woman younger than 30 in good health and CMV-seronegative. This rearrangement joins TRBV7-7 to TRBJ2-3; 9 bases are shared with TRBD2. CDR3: CASSSGLASDTQYF. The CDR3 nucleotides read TGTGCTAGCAGCTCGGGACTAGCATCAGATACGCAGTATTTT.